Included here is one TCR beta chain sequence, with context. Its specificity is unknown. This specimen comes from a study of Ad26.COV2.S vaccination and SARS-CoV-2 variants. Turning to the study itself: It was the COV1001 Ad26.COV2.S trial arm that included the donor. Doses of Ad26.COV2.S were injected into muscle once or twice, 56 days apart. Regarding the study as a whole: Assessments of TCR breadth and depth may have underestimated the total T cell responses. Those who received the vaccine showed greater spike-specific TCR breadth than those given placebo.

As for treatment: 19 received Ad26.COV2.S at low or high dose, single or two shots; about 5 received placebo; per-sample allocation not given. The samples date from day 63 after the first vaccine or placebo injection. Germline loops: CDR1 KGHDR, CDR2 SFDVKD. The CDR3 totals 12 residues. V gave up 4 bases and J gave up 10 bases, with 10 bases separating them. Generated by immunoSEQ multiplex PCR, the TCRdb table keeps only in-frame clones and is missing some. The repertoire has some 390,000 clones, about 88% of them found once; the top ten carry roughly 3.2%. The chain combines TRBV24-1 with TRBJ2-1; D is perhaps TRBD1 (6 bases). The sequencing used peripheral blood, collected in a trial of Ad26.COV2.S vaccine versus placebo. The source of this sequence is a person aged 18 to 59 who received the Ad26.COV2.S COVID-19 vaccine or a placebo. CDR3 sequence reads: CATSEGAREQFF. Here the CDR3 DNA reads TGTGCCACCAGTGAGGGGGCCCGCGAGCAGTTCTTC.